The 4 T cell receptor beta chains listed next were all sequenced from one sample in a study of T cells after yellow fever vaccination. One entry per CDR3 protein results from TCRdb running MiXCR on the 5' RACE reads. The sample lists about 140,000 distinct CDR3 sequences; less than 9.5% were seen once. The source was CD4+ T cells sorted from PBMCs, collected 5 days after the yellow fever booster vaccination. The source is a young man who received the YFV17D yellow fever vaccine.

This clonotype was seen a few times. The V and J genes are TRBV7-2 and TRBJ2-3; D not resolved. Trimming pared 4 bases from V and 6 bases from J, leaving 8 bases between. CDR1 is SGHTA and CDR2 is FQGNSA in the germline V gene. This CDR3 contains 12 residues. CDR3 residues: CASSSGLDTQYF. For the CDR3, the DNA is TGTGCCAGCAGCTCGGGTTTGGATACGCAGTATTTT. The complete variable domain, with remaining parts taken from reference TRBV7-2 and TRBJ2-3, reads GAGVSQSPSNKVTEKGKDVELRCDPISGHTALYWYRQSLGQGLEFLIYFQGNSAPDKSGLPSDRFSAERTGGSVSTLTIQRTQQEDSAVYLCASSSGLDTQYFGPGTRLTVL.

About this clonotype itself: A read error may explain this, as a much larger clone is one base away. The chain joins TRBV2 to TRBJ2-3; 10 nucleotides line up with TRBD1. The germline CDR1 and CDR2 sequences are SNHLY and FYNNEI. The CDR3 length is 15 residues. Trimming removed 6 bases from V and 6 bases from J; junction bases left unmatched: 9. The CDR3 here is CASRDGTGDRDTQYF. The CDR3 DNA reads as TGTGCCAGCAGAGACGGGACAGGGGACCGGGATACGCAGTATTTT.

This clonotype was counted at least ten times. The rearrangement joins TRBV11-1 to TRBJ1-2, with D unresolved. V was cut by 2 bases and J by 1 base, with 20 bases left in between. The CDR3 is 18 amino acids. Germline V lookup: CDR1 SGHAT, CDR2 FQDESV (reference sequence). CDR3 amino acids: CASSLTGGGRSINYGYTF. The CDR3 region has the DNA TGTGCCAGCAGCTTAACGGGAGGCGGCAGGTCCATTAACTATGGCTACACCTTC. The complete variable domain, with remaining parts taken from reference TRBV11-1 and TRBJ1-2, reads EAEVAQSPRYKITEKSQAVAFWCDPISGHATLYWYRQILGQGPELLVQFQDESVVDDSQLPKDRFSAERLKGVDSTLKIQPAELGDSAMYLCASSLTGGGRSINYGYTFGSGTRLTVV.

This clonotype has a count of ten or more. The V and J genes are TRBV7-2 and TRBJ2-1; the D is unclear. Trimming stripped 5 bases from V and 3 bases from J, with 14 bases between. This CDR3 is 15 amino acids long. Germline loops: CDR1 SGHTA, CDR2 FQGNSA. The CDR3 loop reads CASSIVQSYYNEQFF. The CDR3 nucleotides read TGTGCCAGCAGCATAGTTCAGTCATACTACAATGAGCAGTTCTTC.